Listed here are 29 T cell receptor beta chains from one sample, sequenced in a study of T cells expressing NK-cell markers. TCRdb reworked the 5' RACE reads into one entry per CDR3 protein, no DNA. In all, the sample yields approximately 420,000 distinct CDR3 sequences. Sequenced material: blood T cells: a sorted CD56 or NKG2C T cell subset, CD4+ or CD8+ T cells, or bulk PBMC T cells (not recorded which). Source of these receptors: a woman between 45 and 60 years old in good health.

The chain uses TRBV5-1 and TRBJ2-1. The CDR3 extends over 13 amino acids. The germline V gene has CDR1 SGHRS and CDR2 YFSETQ. CDR3 in amino acids: CASSLRGYNEQFF.

The chain couples TRBV20-1 to TRBJ2-1; the TCRdb call, TRBD1, lacks DNA for checking. Germline CDR1 and CDR2: DFQATT and SNEGSKA (reference sequence). The CDR3 has 15 residues. CDR3 in amino acids: CSASSPGQGRNEQFF.

The chain joins TRBV9 to TRBJ1-3. Germline CDR1 and CDR2: SGDLS and YYNGEE. The CDR3 length is 15 residues. The CDR3 spells CASSVASTSGNTIYF.

V is TRBV4-1 and J is TRBJ2-3. The CDR3 has 14 amino acids. The germline V gene has CDR1 MGHRA and CDR2 YSYEKL. CDR3 in amino acids: CASSQVVGTDTQYF.

V is TRBV19 and J is TRBJ2-2; TCRdb's D call, TRBD2, is unchecked because there is no DNA. The CDR3 totals 15 residues. Germline loops: CDR1 LNHDA, CDR2 SQIVND (reference sequence). The CDR3 loop reads CASSGVAGSTGELFF.

The chain links TRBV14 to TRBJ2-3. This CDR3 has 13 amino acids. CDR1 SGHDN and CDR2 FVKESK come from the germline V gene. CDR3: CASKFEATDTQYF.

The rearrangement uses TRBV9 and TRBJ2-7; there is no DNA to check the TCRdb D call of TRBD1. The CDR3 has 14 residues. Germline loops: CDR1 SGDLS, CDR2 YYNGEE. This CDR3 is CASSVDGGNYEQYF.

The V gene is TRBV29-1, the J gene TRBJ2-6; TCRdb returns TRBD1, unconfirmable since there is no DNA. Germline V lookup: CDR1 SQVTM, CDR2 ANQGSEA. CDR3 length: 16 residues. CDR3 protein: CSVFPREELGANVLTF.

The chain combines TRBV29-1 with TRBJ2-3; checking the TCRdb D call of TRBD2 is not possible without DNA. The CDR3 spans 14 residues. Germline V gene sequence: CDR1 SQVTM, CDR2 ANQGSEA. This CDR3 is CRAEGTPEGDTQYF.

This chain uses TRBV5-5 with TRBJ2-5; absent DNA, TCRdb's TRBD1 call cannot be checked. CDR1 and CDR2 (germline): SGHKS, YYEKEE (reference sequence). There are 16 residues in the CDR3. The CDR3 loop is CASILSGQTAVETQYF.

This rearrangement joins TRBV3-1 to TRBJ2-7. Germline CDR1 is LGHDT and CDR2 is YNNKEL (reference sequence). The CDR3 contains 14 residues. CDR3 sequence reads: CASSQVTESYEQYF.

This chain connects TRBV5-1 to TRBJ2-5; TCRdb gives TRBD2 as the D gene, but with no DNA this cannot be confirmed. Germline V lookup: CDR1 SGHRS, CDR2 YFSETQ. The CDR3 sequence is 14 residues long. The CDR3 is CASSLGTRGETQYF. The whole variable domain, filled in from reference TRBV5-1 and TRBJ2-5, reads KAGVTQTPRYLIKTRGQQVTLSCSPISGHRSVSWYQQTPGQGLQFLFEYFSETQRNKGNFPGRFSGRQFSNSRSEMNVSTLELGDSALYLCASSLGTRGETQYFGPGTRLLVL.

The chain recombines TRBV3-1 with TRBJ2-1; the D call from TCRdb, TRBD2, cannot be confirmed without DNA. The length of the CDR3 is 17 residues. Germline lookup yields CDR1 LGHDT and CDR2 YNNKEL (reference sequence). CDR3 in amino acids: CASSQDNWSGGVDEQFF.

This chain links TRBV11-3 with TRBJ2-7; TCRdb indicates TRBD1, and absent DNA this call remains unverified. Per the germline V gene, CDR1 is SGHNT and CDR2 is YENEEA. The CDR3 loop spans 14 amino acids. Here the CDR3 reads CASSPRGVYYEQYF.

V and J are TRBV10-3 and TRBJ2-5; the D call from TCRdb, TRBD2, cannot be confirmed without DNA. The CDR3 is 15 amino acids. CDR1 and CDR2 (germline): ENHRY, SYGVKD. CDR3 amino acids: CAISNEGRAQETQYF.

The V and J genes are TRBV4-1 and TRBJ2-1; the D gene TCRdb calls, TRBD1, cannot be checked with no DNA. The germline gives CDR1 MGHRA, CDR2 YSYEKL. There are 14 residues in the CDR3. CDR3 in amino acids: CASSQGRWADEQFF.

V gene TRBV6-5 combines with J gene TRBJ2-2; TCRdb's D gene call, TRBD1, goes unchecked for lack of DNA. The germline CDR1 and CDR2 sequences are MNHEY and SVGAGI. The CDR3 covers 16 residues. CDR3 loop: CASSYAWFGRTGELFF.

The gene calls are TRBV2 and TRBJ1-6. Per the germline V gene, CDR1 is SNHLY and CDR2 is FYNNEI. This CDR3 contains 13 residues. The CDR3 protein is CATEAEGNSPLHF.

The chain joins TRBV4-1 to TRBJ2-3; TCRdb's D call of TRBD2 is untestable without DNA. Germline CDR1 is MGHRA and CDR2 is YSYEKL. The length of the CDR3 is 16 residues. This CDR3 is CASSQGAGGPGDTQYF.

The rearrangement joins TRBV6-5 to TRBJ2-1. Germline V lookup: CDR1 MNHEY, CDR2 SVGAGI. The CDR3 length is 13 residues. CDR3 region: CASGIRSYNEQFF.

The chain recombines TRBV7-9 with TRBJ2-1; TCRdb's D gene call, TRBD2, goes unchecked for lack of DNA. CDR3 length: 15 residues. The germline CDR1 and CDR2 sequences are SEHNR and FQNEAQ (reference sequence). The CDR3 loop reads CASGPFLLEYNEQFF.

V usage is TRBV20-1 and J usage is TRBJ2-7; without DNA, the TCRdb call of TRBD2 cannot be checked. This CDR3 region has 14 residues. CDR1 DFQATT and CDR2 SNEGSKA come from the germline V gene (reference sequence). CDR3 sequence reads: CSARIRPTSGEQYF.

This chain links TRBV6-5 with TRBJ2-6. Germline V gives CDR1 MNHEY, CDR2 SVGAGI. The CDR3 runs to 16 residues. CDR3 in amino acids: CASRPTYRTGANVLTF.

V usage is TRBV5-1 and J usage is TRBJ2-7; TCRdb's D call, TRBD2, is unchecked because there is no DNA. The CDR3 covers 15 residues. Per the germline V gene, CDR1 is SGHRS and CDR2 is YFSETQ. CDR3 sequence reads: CASSLSRLAQDEQYF.

This chain links TRBV7-9 with TRBJ1-5; TCRdb calls TRBD1, which cannot be checked without DNA. The V gene's germline CDR1 is SEHNR and CDR2 FQNEAQ (reference sequence). The CDR3 loop spans 13 amino acids. CDR3 amino acids: CASSRWGDQPQHF.

The chain is built from TRBV11-2 and TRBJ2-4; TCRdb outputs TRBD2, but without DNA this stays unchecked. Germline values: CDR1 SGHAT, CDR2 FQNNGV. This CDR3 spans 15 amino acids. The CDR3 loop is CASSRLAGAKNIQYF. Supplemented by reference TRBV11-2 and TRBJ2-4, the full variable domain reads EAGVAQSPRYKIIEKRQSVAFWCNPISGHATLYWYQQILGQGPKLLIQFQNNGVVDDSQLPKDRFSAERLKGVDSTLKIQPAKLEDSAVYLCASSRLAGAKNIQYFGAGTRLSVL.

The chain recombines TRBV5-1 with TRBJ1-2. In germline, CDR1 is SGHRS, CDR2 YFSETQ. CDR3 size: 17 residues. The CDR3 loop is CASSLAGRTILHYGYTF.

The chain's CDR3 is CASSLGGVGEKLFF. The chain is built from TRBV5-1 and TRBJ1-4. CDR1 and CDR2 (germline): SGHRS, YFSETQ. This CDR3 is 14 amino acids long.

This chain uses TRBV12-5 with TRBJ2-1. Germline values: CDR1 LGHNT, CDR2 FRNRAP. The CDR3 extends over 15 amino acids. CDR3 region: CASGLVPLDYNEQFF.